This T cell receptor (beta chain) emerged from a study of vaccination and CD4 T cells after COVID-19 (dated by TCRdb to between 2022 and 2023). Context from the whole study: SARS-CoV-2 positivity had been established in the convalescent patients by nasal swab PCR, and mild disease was recorded in about 9 of these patients and severe disease in one. The convalescent cohort comprised six males and four females, including two Hispanic individuals, seven Caucasians, two Asians and one multiracial person. Each participant got two doses of either the Pfizer-BioNTech BNT162b2 vaccine (n=8) or the Moderna mRNA-1273 vaccine (n=2). Post-COVID blood samples from convalescent patients were collected a median of around 100 days after diagnosis, with a range of 35 to 161 days. Post-vaccine blood samples were obtained a median of about 70 days after the second vaccine dose, with a range of roughly 14 to 241 days. For stimulating the cultures, overlapping spike peptide pools were used, derived from SARS-CoV-2 as well as from the common cold coronaviruses HCoV-NL63, HCoV-OC43 and HCoV-229E. Control cultures used a CEFX viral epitope pool as positive control, an HIV-1 Nef peptide pool as negative control, or no peptide. In 10 COVID-19 convalescent patients and a few infection-naive healthy vaccine recipients, researchers compared the spike-specific CD4+ TCR repertoire from before mRNA vaccination with the repertoire from after. Overall study outcomes, separate from this receptor: Among convalescent patients, a median about 86% of the SARS-CoV-2-reactive clones seen after vaccination appeared only after vaccination, which suggests priming specific to the vaccine. Relatively few convalescent patients were included in the study, and early timepoints after natural infection were not analyzed. In convalescent patients, nearly all vaccine-specific clones (304 of 307) were found to be mono-reactive for SARS-CoV-2 spike rather than cross-reactive with common cold coronaviruses. An increase in the median number of SARS-CoV-2-reactive clonotypes from 20 to 25 after infection to 38 after vaccination was observed, but the change was not found to be significant.

From the cysteine through the phenylalanine, the CDR3 covers 17 amino acids. The CDR3 DNA has 51 bases and is translated from base 1. Sequences LNHNV (CDR1) and YYDKDF (CDR2) are obtained from the germline V gene (reference sequence). The junction shows trimming of 4 bases on V and 4 bases on J, plus 20 bases between the germline ends. The treatment or condition tag for this specimen amounts to: approximately 9-day PBMC culture with coronavirus spike peptide pools or control peptides (ViraFEST assay). To expand antigen-specific T cells with peptide pools and then pick out the expanded clonotypes through TCR sequencing, the study relied on the ViraFEST assay. The convalescent patients' positive SARS-CoV-2 PCR tests were from March to December 2020, which was before the Alpha, Beta and Delta variants emerged in the United States. Each well held fewer than 2.5 million PBMCs cultured with roughly 10 ug/ml peptide pools in IMDM containing around 5% human AB serum and roughly 10 IU/ml IL-2. Half of the culture medium was replaced with fresh IL-2-containing medium on days 3 and 7. After 9 to 10 days of culture, CD4+ T cells were isolated by negative selection using the EasySep CD4+ T cell isolation kit. PBMCs were separated from whole blood using Ficoll-Paque Plus gradient centrifugation and then either used fresh or cryopreserved at -140C. In general, triplicate wells were set up for every culture condition.

Concerning this clonotype: The target of this receptor is not known. No clone much larger than this one lies a single base away; base qualities are absent.

Libraries were prepared through PCR. DNA from cultured CD4+ T cells was subjected to TCR sequencing with the Oncomine TCR Beta short-read assay at the Johns Hopkins FTIC core. The QIAamp micro DNA kit was used to extract genomic DNA from the cultured CD4+ T cells. Oncomine TCR Beta libraries made from cultured CD4+ T cells were pooled using unique dual indexes and sequenced on an Illumina iSeq 100. The original pipeline was this. Non-productive sequences were filtered out, and CDR3s that did not start with C, did not end with F or W, or were shorter than 7 amino acids were discarded. Antigen-specific clonotypes were identified using the MANAFEST web application through comparison of peptide-stimulated wells with reference and other culture wells. To be called positive, a clone needed an FDR below 0.05, an odds ratio above 5, and a productive frequency above 0.1% in at least two of three replicate wells. A clonotype was classed as cross-reactive if the clonotype showed significant expansion both in SARS-CoV-2 spike wells and in at least one common cold coronavirus spike condition. Using R version 3.6.1, CDR3 homology was evaluated through Levenshtein distances (stringdist) along with unrooted phylogenetic trees (ape). Starting from the raw public reads, TCRdb applied fastp trimming at Q25, assembled clones with MiXCR and retained in-frame beta chains. Each CDR3 protein gets just one entry, which takes the most common genes and DNA from the rows behind it. TCRdb, not the authors, supplied the V and J calls. In all, the sample holds over 10,000 distinct CDR3 sequences, and roughly 37% of those were seen once. The biggest ten clones account for about 12% of the sample.

The clonotype originates from a human donor who had recovered from COVID-19. Sequences were obtained from CD4+ T cells from blood, cultured in vitro. This chain joins TRBV15 to TRBJ2-1, with the D assignment possibly TRBD1 or TRBD2, given 5 matching bases for each. Read as DNA, the sequence is TGTGCCACCAGCAACAGCCTTCGGGACGGCTCATACAATGAGCAGTTCTTC. Translation gives CATSNSLRDGSYNEQFF.